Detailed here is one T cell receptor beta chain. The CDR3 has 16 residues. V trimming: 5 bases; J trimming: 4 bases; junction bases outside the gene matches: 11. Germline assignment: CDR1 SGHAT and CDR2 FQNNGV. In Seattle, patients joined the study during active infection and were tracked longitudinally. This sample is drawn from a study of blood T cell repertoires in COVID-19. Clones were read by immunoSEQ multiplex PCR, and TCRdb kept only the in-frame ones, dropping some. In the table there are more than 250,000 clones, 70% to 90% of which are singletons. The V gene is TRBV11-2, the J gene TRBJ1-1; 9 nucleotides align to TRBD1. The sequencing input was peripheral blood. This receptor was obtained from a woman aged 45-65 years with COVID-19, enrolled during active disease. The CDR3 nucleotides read TGTGCCAGCAGCCCCCGGCCGGGACAGGGAGTCACTGAAGCTTTCTTT. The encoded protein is CASSPRPGQGVTEAFF.